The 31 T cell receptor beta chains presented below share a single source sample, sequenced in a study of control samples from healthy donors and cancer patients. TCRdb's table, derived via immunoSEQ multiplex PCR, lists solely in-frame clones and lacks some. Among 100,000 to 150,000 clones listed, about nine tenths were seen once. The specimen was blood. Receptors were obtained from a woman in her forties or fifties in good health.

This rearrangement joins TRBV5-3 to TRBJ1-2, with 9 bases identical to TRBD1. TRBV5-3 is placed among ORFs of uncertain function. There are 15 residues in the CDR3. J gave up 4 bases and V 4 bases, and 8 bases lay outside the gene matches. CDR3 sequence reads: CARSPGTGRSYGYTF. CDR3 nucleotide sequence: TGTGCCAGAAGCCCCGGGACAGGGAGGAGCTATGGCTACACCTTC.

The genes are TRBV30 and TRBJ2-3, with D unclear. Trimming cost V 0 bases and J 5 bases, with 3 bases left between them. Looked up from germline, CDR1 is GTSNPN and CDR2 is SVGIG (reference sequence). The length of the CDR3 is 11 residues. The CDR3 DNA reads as TGTGCCTGGAGTGTAAAAGATACGCAGTATTTT. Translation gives CAWSVKDTQYF.

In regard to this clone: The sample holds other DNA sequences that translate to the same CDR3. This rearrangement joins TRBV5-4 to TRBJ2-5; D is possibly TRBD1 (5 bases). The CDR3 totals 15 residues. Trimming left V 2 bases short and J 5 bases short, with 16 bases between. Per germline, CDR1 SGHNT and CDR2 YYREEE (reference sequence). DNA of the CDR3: TGTGCCAGCAGCTTCGGTCAGGGTGGGCGGGAGACCCAGTACTTC. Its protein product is CASSFGQGGRETQYF.

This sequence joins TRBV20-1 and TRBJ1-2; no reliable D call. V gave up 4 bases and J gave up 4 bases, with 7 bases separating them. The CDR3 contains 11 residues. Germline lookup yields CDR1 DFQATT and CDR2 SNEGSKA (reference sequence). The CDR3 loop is CSAIQSYGYTF. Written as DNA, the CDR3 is TGCAGTGCTATCCAGAGCTATGGCTACACCTTC.

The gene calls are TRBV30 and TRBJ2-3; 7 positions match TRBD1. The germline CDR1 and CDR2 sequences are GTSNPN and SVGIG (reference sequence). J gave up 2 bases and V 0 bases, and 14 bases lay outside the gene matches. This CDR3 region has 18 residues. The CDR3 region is CAWSVEGAPARFTDTQYF. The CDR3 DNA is TGTGCCTGGAGTGTAGAGGGGGCGCCCGCCAGATTCACAGATACGCAGTATTTT.

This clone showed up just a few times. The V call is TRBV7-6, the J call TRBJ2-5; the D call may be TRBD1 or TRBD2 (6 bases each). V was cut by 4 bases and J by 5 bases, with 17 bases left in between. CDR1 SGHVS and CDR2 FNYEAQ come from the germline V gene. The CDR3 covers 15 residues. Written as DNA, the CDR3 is TGTGCCAGCAGCTCGCCCACGGGGGCTCTGGAGACCCAGTACTTC. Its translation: CASSSPTGALETQYF.

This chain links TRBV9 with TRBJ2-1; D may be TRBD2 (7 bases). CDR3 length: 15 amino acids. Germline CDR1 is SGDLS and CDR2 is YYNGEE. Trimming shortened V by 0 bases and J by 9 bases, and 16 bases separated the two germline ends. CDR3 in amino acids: CASSVERGGVGEQFF. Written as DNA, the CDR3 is TGTGCCAGCAGCGTAGAGAGGGGGGGAGTTGGTGAGCAGTTCTTC.

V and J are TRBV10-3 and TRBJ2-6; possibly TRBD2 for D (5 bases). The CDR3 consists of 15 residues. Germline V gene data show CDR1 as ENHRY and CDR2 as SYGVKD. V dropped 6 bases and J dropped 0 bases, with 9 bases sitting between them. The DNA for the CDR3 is TGTGCCATCAGAATGGAGGACTCTGGGGCCAACGTCCTGACTTTC. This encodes CAIRMEDSGANVLTF.

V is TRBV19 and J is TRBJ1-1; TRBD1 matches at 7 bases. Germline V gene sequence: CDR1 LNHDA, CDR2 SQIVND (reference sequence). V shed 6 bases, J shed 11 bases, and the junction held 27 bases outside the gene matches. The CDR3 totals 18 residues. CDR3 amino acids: CASSHTRSTSTGRRWAFF. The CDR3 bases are TGTGCCAGTAGCCATACGCGGTCCACATCGACAGGGCGGCGGTGGGCTTTCTTT.

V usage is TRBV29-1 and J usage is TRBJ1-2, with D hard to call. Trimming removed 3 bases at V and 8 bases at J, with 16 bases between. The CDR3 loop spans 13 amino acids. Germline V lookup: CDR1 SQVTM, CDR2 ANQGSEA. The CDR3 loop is CSVEAQGMRGYTF. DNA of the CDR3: TGCAGCGTTGAGGCTCAAGGGATGCGGGGCTACACCTTC.

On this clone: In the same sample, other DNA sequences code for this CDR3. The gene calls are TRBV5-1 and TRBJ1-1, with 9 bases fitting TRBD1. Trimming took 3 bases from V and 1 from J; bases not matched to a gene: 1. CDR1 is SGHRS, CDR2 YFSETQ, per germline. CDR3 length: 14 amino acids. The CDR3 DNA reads TGCGCCAGCAGCTCACAGGGGGCGAACACTGAAGCTTTCTTT. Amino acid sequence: CASSSQGANTEAFF.

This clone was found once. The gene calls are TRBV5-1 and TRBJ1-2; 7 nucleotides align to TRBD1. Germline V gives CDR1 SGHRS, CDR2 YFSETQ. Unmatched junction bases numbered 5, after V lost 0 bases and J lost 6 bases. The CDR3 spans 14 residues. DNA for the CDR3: TGCGCCAGCAGCTTGGGAACAGGGGTCAATGGCTACACCTTC. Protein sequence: CASSLGTGVNGYTF.

The CDR3 sequence: CAISERDRGNQPQHF. In DNA form, the CDR3 reads TGTGCCATCAGTGAACGGGACAGGGGAAATCAGCCCCAGCATTTT. The rearrangement uses TRBV10-3 and TRBJ1-5, with TRBD1 identical over 10 bases. The V gene end was trimmed by 3 bases and the J gene end by 4 bases; junction bases not matched to a gene: 3. The CDR3 has 15 amino acids. Per germline, CDR1 ENHRY and CDR2 SYGVKD.

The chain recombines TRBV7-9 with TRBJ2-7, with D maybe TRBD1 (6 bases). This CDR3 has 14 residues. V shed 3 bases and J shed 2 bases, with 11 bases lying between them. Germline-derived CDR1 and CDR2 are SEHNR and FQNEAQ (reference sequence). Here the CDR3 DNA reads TGTGCCAGCAGCTTGATCGGACAGCCCTACGAGCAGTACTTC. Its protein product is CASSLIGQPYEQYF.

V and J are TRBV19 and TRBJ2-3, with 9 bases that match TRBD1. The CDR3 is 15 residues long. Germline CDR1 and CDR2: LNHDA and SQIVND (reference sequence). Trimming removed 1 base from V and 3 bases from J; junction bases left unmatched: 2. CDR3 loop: CASSIGDRVTDTQYF. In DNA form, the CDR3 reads TGTGCCAGTAGTATAGGGGACAGGGTGACAGATACGCAGTATTTT.

Here the CDR3 DNA reads TGTGCCAGCAGTAATCCCGGTGGGAGGGGTAATGAAAAACTGTTTTTT. Protein sequence: CASSNPGGRGNEKLFF. The chain couples TRBV2 to TRBJ1-4; TRBD1 is a possible D gene (5 bases). V was trimmed by 5 bases and J by 4 bases, leaving 17 bases between them. The length of the CDR3 is 16 residues. Germline-derived CDR1 and CDR2 are SNHLY and FYNNEI. Looking up the rest from reference TRBV2 and TRBJ1-4 gives the full variable domain: EPEVTQTPSHQVTQMGQEVILRCVPISNHLYFYWYRQILGQKVEFLVSFYNNEISEKSEIFDDQFSVERPDGSNFTLKIRSTKLEDSAMYFCASSNPGGRGNEKLFFGSGTQLSVL.

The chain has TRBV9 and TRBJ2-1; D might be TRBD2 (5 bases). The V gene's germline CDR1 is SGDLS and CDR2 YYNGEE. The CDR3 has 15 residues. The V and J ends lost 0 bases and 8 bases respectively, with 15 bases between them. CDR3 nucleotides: TGTGCCAGCAGCGTAGTAAGCGGCGGCTTGGATGAGCAGTTCTTC. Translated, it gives CASSVVSGGLDEQFF.

The chain's CDR3 is CASSFIRGHEQYF. CDR3 sequence (DNA): TGTGCCAGCAGTTTTATAAGGGGGCATGAGCAGTACTTC. V and J are TRBV6-5 and TRBJ2-7; 7 bases match TRBD1. This CDR3 is built from 13 residues. Per the germline V gene, CDR1 is MNHEY and CDR2 is SVGAGI. J gave up 7 bases and V 4 bases, and 7 bases lay outside the gene matches.

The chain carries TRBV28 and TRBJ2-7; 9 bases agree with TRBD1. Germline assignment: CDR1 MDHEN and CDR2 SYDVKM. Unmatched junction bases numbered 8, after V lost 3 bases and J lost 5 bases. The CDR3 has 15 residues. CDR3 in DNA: TGTGCCAGCAGTTTGGGGGACAGGGTGTCCCACGAGCAGTACTTC. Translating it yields CASSLGDRVSHEQYF.

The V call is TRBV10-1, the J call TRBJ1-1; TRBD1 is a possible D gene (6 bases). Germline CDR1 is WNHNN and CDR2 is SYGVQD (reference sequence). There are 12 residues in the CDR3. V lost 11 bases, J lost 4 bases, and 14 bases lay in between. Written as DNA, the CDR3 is TGCGCCGGGGGGGCTCACACCACTGAAGCTTTCTTT. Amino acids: CAGGAHTTEAFF.

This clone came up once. The CDR3 is CSASPGTEAFF. In DNA, the CDR3 is TGCAGTGCTAGTCCGGGTACTGAAGCTTTCTTT. The genes are TRBV20-1 and TRBJ1-1; no reliable D call. The V gene lost 3 bases and the J gene lost 5 bases, with 7 bases spanning the gap. Germline-derived CDR1 and CDR2 are DFQATT and SNEGSKA (reference sequence). The CDR3 has 11 residues.

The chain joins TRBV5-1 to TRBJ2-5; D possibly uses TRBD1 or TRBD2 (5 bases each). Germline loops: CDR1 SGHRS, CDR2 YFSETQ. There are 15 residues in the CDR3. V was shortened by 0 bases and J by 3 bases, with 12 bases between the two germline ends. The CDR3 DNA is TGCGCCAGCAGCTTGGGAGGGGACCCCAAAGAGACCCAGTACTTC. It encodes CASSLGGDPKETQYF.

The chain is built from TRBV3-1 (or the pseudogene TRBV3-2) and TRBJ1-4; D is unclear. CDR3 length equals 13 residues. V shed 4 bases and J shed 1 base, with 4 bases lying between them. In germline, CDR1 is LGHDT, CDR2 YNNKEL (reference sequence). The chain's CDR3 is CASSLGTNEKLFF. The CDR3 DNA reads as TGTGCCAGCAGCCTAGGAACTAATGAAAAACTGTTTTTT.

CDR3 sequence reads: CASSFRTSLSTGELFF. The CDR3 region has the DNA TGTGCCAGCAGCTTCCGGACTAGCCTCTCCACCGGGGAGCTGTTTTTT. J is TRBJ2-2 and V is TRBV5-6; TRBD2 aligns across 8 bases. The CDR3 is 16 amino acids. Germline V gives CDR1 SGHDT, CDR2 YYEEEE. V shed 2 bases and J 4 bases; nucleotides not matched to a gene: 7.

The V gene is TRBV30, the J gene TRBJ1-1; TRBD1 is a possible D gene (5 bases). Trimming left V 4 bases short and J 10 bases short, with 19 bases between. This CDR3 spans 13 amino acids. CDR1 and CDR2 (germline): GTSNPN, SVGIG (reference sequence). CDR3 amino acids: CAWTTGTRGRAFF. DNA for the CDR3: TGTGCCTGGACTACCGGGACGCGAGGCCGAGCTTTCTTT. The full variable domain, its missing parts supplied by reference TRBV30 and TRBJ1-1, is SQTIHQWPATLVQPVGSPLSLECTVEGTSNPNLYWYRQAAGRGLQLLFYSVGIGQISSEVPQNLSASRPQDRQFILSSKKLLLSDSGFYLCAWTTGTRGRAFFGQGTRLTVV.

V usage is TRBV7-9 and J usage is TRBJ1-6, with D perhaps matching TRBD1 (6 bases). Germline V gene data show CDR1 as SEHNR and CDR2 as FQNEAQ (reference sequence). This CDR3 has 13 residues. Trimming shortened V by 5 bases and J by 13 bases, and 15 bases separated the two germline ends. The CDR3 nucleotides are TGTGCCAGCAGCGTGGGTGGGGGGGCGCCCCTCCACTTT. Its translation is CASSVGGGAPLHF.

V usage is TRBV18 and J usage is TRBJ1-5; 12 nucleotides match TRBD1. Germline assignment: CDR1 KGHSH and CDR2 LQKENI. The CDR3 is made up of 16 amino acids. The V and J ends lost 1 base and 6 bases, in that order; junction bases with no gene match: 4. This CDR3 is CASSPRGQGASQPQHF. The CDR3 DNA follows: TGTGCCAGCTCACCACGGGGACAGGGGGCTAGTCAGCCCCAGCATTTT. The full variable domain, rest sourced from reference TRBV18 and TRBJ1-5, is NAGVMQNPRHLVRRRGQEARLRCSPMKGHSHVYWYRQLPEEGLKFMVYLQKENIIDESGMPKERFSAEFPKEGPSILRIQQVVRGDSAAYFCASSPRGQGASQPQHFGDGTRLSIL.

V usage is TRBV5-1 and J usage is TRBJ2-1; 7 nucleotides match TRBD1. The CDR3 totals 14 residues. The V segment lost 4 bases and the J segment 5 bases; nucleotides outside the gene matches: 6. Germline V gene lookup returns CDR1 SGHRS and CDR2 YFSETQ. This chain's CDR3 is CASSPGQRDNEQFF. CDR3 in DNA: TGCGCCAGCAGCCCGGGACAGAGAGACAATGAGCAGTTCTTC.

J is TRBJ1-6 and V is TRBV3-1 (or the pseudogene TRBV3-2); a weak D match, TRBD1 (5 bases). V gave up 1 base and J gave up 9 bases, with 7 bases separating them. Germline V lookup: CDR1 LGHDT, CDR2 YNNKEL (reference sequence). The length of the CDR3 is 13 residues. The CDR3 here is CASSQVGPSPLHF. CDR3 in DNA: TGTGCCAGCAGCCAAGTGGGACCTTCACCCCTCCACTTT.

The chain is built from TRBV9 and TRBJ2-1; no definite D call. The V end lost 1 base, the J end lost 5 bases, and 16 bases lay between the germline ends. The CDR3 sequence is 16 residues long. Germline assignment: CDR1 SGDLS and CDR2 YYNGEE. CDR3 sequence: CASSVSEFLRDNEQFF. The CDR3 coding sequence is TGTGCCAGCAGCGTATCGGAATTTCTCCGTGACAATGAGCAGTTCTTC. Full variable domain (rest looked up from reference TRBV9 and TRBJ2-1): DSGVTQTPKHLITATGQRVTLRCSPRSGDLSVYWYQQSLDQGLQFLIQYYNGEERAKGNILERFSAQQFPDLHSELNLSSLELGDSALYFCASSVSEFLRDNEQFFGPGTRLTVL.

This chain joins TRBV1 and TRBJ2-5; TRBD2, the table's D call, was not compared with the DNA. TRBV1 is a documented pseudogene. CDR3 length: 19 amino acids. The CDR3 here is CTSSQDLAGLAGVGETQYF. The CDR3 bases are TGCACCAGCAGCCAAGATCTCGCGGGGCTAGCGGGAGTAGGAGAGACCCAGTACTTC.